This is a list of T cell receptor beta chains from one sample in a study of T cell repertoires in cytomegalovirus infection. Their antigens remain unidentified. TCRdb called the reads again in MiXCR, with one record for every CDR3 protein. This sample yields 900,000 to 950,000 distinct CDR3 sequences, of which approximately 30% are seen a single time; about an eighth belongs to the top ten. Sequenced material: cultured CD8+ T cells from PBMCs, taken from culture after CMV antigen stimulation. The receptors derive from a human donor in good health (CMV status not recorded). Some clones in this sample may be carry-over from other donors' samples. CDR3s include the opening cysteine and the closing phenylalanine or tryptophan. The order of the fields is clone size, J gene, D gene, V gene, CDR3 protein, CDR3 DNA. A D gene is named only where the DNA matches it firmly. The size entry is marked missing in some rows and otherwise reads once, few, many or a size class.

.,TRBJ1-4,TRBD1,TRBV6-5,CASRTGIRLSTNEKLFF,TGTGCCAGCAGGACAGGGATTAGGCTATCGACTAATGAAAAACTGTTTTTT
.,TRBJ2-5,TRBD1,TRBV9,CASSPPDRSETQYF,TGTGCCAGCAGCCCCCCGGACAGGAGCGAGACCCAGTACTTC
.,TRBJ2-5,TRBD2,TRBV6-5,CASSYPRTSGGAGQETQYF,TGTGCCAGCAGTTACCCCCGGACTAGCGGGGGGGCGGGACAAGAGACCCAGTACTTC
.,TRBJ1-3,.,TRBV19,CASPRADSGNTIYF,TGTGCCAGCCCAAGGGCAGACTCTGGAAACACCATATATTTT
.,TRBJ1-2,.,TRBV28,CASSSSRRGIDYGYTF,TGTGCCAGCAGTTCTTCAAGGCGGGGAATTGACTATGGCTACACCTTC
few,TRBJ1-1,.,TRBV4-1,CASSQDRRVSTEAFF,TGCGCCAGCAGCCAAGATCGTAGGGTTTCGACTGAAGCTTTCTTT
.,TRBJ1-1,.,TRBV5-1,CASSPDRGPAEAFF,TGCGCCAGCAGCCCTGATCGGGGGCCGGCTGAAGCTTTCTTT
.,TRBJ2-7,TRBD2,TRBV2,CANSEAGGPDEQYF,TGTGCCAACAGTGAAGCGGGGGGGCCAGACGAGCAGTACTTC
.,TRBJ2-7,TRBD2,TRBV27,CASSSGLAGAYEQYF,TGTGCCAGCAGTTCGGGACTAGCGGGGGCCTACGAGCAGTACTTC
once,TRBJ2-2,.,TRBV6-5,CASGWDITGGLFF,TGTGCCAGCGGGTGGGATATAACCGGGGGGCTGTTTTTT
few,TRBJ1-6,TRBD1,TRBV6-5,CASSTRQGYNSPLHF,TGTGCCAGCAGTACCCGACAGGGTTATAATTCACCCCTCCACTTT